The rows below give T cell receptor beta chains drawn from one sample of a study of blood T cells in healthy people across ages. TCRdb recomputed calls from the 5' RACE reads with MiXCR, one row per CDR3 protein. The table shows around 1.1 million distinct CDR3 sequences, with 35% to 40% occurring only once. The sequenced sample was blood. Every receptor here comes from a man in his late teens or twenties in good health. Both conserved end residues are trimmed from each CDR3. Rows give clone size only sometimes, using once, few, many, or a class for an expanded clone.

V: TRBV29-1; J: TRBJ1-2; size: few; CDR3: SVEQTGGLYGYT
V: TRBV25-1; J: TRBJ2-6; size: few; CDR3: ASSEFGATSGANVLT
V: TRBV5-1; J: TRBJ1-4; size: few; CDR3: ASSEGTGGEKLF
V: TRBV28; J: TRBJ1-5; size: few; CDR3: ASSYWTPYRNQPQH
V: TRBV5-1; J: TRBJ2-2; size: NA; CDR3: ASSSGQGSNTGELF
V: TRBV12-3/TRBV12-4; J: TRBJ1-1; size: few; CDR3: ASSPDLGGNTEAF
V: TRBV5-1; J: TRBJ1-4; size: once; CDR3: ASSLEPGQGTNEKLF
V: TRBV20-1; J: TRBJ1-3; size: once; CDR3: SAGQEPLGNTIY
V: TRBV11-2; J: TRBJ2-3; size: few; CDR3: ASSFERVDTQY
V: TRBV4-1; J: TRBJ1-2; size: many; CDR3: ASSQDPYGTDYGYT
V: TRBV10-3; J: TRBJ2-7; size: NA; CDR3: AIGGGTGDYEQY
V: TRBV30; J: TRBJ1-6; size: few; CDR3: AGLSGSSYNSPLH
V: TRBV27; J: TRBJ1-6; size: NA; CDR3: ASSLRQGVLSPLH
V: TRBV3-1; J: TRBJ1-2; size: NA; CDR3: ASSQVRLSGYT
V: TRBV3-1; J: TRBJ1-5; size: few; CDR3: ASSQQGLSNQPQH
V: TRBV27; J: TRBJ1-1; size: few; CDR3: ASSPLALNTEAF
V: TRBV14; J: TRBJ1-4; size: few; CDR3: ASSPLSGTPEKLF
V: TRBV4-3; J: TRBJ1-4; size: NA; CDR3: ASSQDWEGASNEKLF
V: TRBV7-8; J: TRBJ2-3; size: few; CDR3: ASSETGAGVTQY
V: TRBV4-2; J: TRBJ1-3; size: few; CDR3: ASSQGIGATSSSGNTIY
V: TRBV4-2; J: TRBJ2-7; size: many; CDR3: ATTGQGVNEQY
V: TRBV3-1; J: TRBJ1-1; size: few; CDR3: ASSQESYTEAF
V: TRBV5-1; J: TRBJ2-7; size: NA; CDR3: ASSLGSGTKNYEQY
V: TRBV12-3/TRBV12-4; J: TRBJ2-7; size: few; CDR3: ASIPMPLTATEQY
V: TRBV4-1; J: TRBJ2-1; size: many; CDR3: ASSTSGANNEQF
V: TRBV20-1; J: TRBJ2-5; size: many; CDR3: SARLVPETQY
V: TRBV12-3/TRBV12-4; J: NA; size: many; CDR3: ASSLRREETQY
V: TRBV4-2; J: TRBJ2-3; size: NA; CDR3: ASSQDPGALTATQY
V: TRBV30; J: TRBJ1-1; size: few; CDR3: AWSGPGDTEAF
V: TRBV7-2; J: TRBJ2-3; size: NA; CDR3: ASSLSPRGTDTQY
V: TRBV13; J: TRBJ2-5; size: NA; CDR3: ASSTSPTGVQETQY
V: TRBV12-3/TRBV12-4; J: TRBJ2-7; size: NA; CDR3: ASSSGQAGSYEQY
V: TRBV21-1; J: TRBJ2-1; size: once; CDR3: ASSRGATGRNEQF
V: TRBV4-3; J: TRBJ1-2; size: NA; CDR3: ASSQEDTGSTRYGYT
V: TRBV2; J: TRBJ1-1; size: NA; CDR3: ASWAGTEAF